This TCR beta chain stems from a study of blood T cell repertoires in COVID-19. Background on the study: Donors in the United States, Italy and Spain gave samples during acute or convalescent COVID-19. T cells, B-cell-depleted T cells, or PBMCs supplied cDNA or gDNA.

Study processing details: Reference gene primers were amplified, and this amplification served to estimate nucleated cell counts. Libraries were prepared by immunoSEQ multiplex PCR; TCRdb keeps only in-frame clonotypes and omits some of them. The D gene and trimming were derived from the DNA, and the V and J assignments and clone size from that table. This table has about 180,000 clones, about 81% appearing once. Seattle researchers signed up patients amid active infection and tracked them longitudinally. Input material: peripheral blood. The TCR originated in a woman older than 75 with COVID-19, enrolled during active disease.

CDR3 region: CASSYSYGSNEQYF. The CDR3 DNA follows: TGTGCCAGCAGTTACTCTTATGGGAGTAACGAGCAGTACTTC. V gene TRBV6-6 combines with J gene TRBJ2-7, with D tentatively TRBD2 (5 bases). Germline V gene sequence: CDR1 MNHNY, CDR2 SVGAGI (reference sequence). The CDR3 length is 14 residues. V lost 0 bases and J 5 bases, leaving 11 bases between the germline ends.